This TCR beta chain was sequenced during a study of blood T cell repertoires in COVID-19. Looking at the study overall: Samples representing acute and convalescent COVID-19 were sourced from the United States, Italy and Spain. From T cells, B-cell-depleted T cells, or PBMCs came the material, which was cDNA or gDNA.

Germline V lookup: CDR1 PRHDT, CDR2 FYEKMQ (reference sequence). With V trimmed by 5 bases and J by 5 bases, 4 bases remained unmatched. The CDR3 spans 14 residues. In the source study's methods: Scientists estimated how many nucleated cells there were by amplifying reference gene primers. The data were produced by immunoSEQ multiplex PCR, yet TCRdb's version contains in-frame clones alone and is incomplete. V and J calls and clone size are given by that table; D and trimming were obtained from the DNA. The data hold approximately 140,000 clones, with roughly 78% observed a single time. The clonotype was recovered from a human donor with acute or convalescent COVID-19. The donor label of this sample is uncertain. V and J are TRBV13 and TRBJ2-5; 11 bases are a match to TRBD2. The specimen was peripheral blood. The CDR3 here is CASSVTSGVETQYF. Here the CDR3 DNA reads TGTGCCAGCAGCGTGACTAGCGGGGTTGAGACCCAGTACTTC.